A selection of T cell receptor beta chains follows, all from one sample in a study of T cell responses to AZD1222 COVID-19 vaccine. Here immunoSEQ multiplex PCR was the method, and the copy in TCRdb shows in-frame clones only, minus some. This repertoire shows more than 85,000 clones, approximately 83% found once; its top ten account for approximately 7.9%. The specimen was peripheral blood, collected on day 0 of AZD1222 vaccination. These receptor sequences come from an adult in good health. CDR3s include the opening cysteine and the closing phenylalanine or tryptophan. The D gene is left open where the match is weak. Clone size is shown for a subset of rows, as once, few, many or a class of expanded clone.

>.|TRBD1|TRBV3-1/TRBV3-2|TRBJ2-1
TGTGCCAGCAGCCAACACCCTCAGACAGGGGAGGAGTTCTTC
CASSQHPQTGEEFF
>.|.|TRBV18|TRBJ2-3
TGTGCCAGCTCACTTCGGAGTCTTGGGGGTAACACAGATACGCAGTATTTT
CASSLRSLGGNTDTQYF
>.|TRBD1|TRBV5-1|TRBJ2-5
TGCGCCAGCAGCTCTCGGACAGGACGGGAGACCCAGTACTTC
CASSSRTGRETQYF
>.|.|TRBV5-6|TRBJ2-5
TGTGCCAGCAGCTCTACGGGGCAGTTAGAGACCCAGTACTTC
CASSSTGQLETQYF
>.|.|TRBV5-5|TRBJ2-2
TGTGCCAGCAGCTTGGTGGCTGACACCGGGGAGCTGTTTTTT
CASSLVADTGELFF
>.|.|TRBV18|TRBJ1-2
TGTGCCAGCTCACCACCGTTCGGGGGAGGCTACACCTTC
CASSPPFGGGYTF
>few|.|TRBV7-3|TRBJ2-3
TGTGCCAGCAGCTTAAATCCGGCGGGGAGCACAGATACGCAGTATTTT
CASSLNPAGSTDTQYF
>once|.|TRBV7-9|TRBJ2-3
TGTGCCAGCAGCATCGGGAGCGGAGACGGTACGCAGTATTTT
CASSIGSGDGTQYF
>.|.|TRBV28|TRBJ1-5
TGTGCCAGCAGCACAGGGATAGGCAATCAGCCCCAGCATTTT
CASSTGIGNQPQHF
>.|TRBD1|TRBV7-8|TRBJ1-2
TGTGCCAGCAGCCCCAGTAGGGGACAGGGAGGGGTCGACTATGGCTACACCTTC
CASSPSRGQGGVDYGYTF
>once|.|TRBV6-6|TRBJ1-6
TGTGCCAGCAGTAGAGACAGACCCTATAATTCACCCCTCCACTTT
CASSRDRPYNSPLHF
>once|.|TRBV7-8|TRBJ1-4
TGTGCCAGCAGCCCGGGGACCCGAGGGATTGAGTCAACTAATGAAAAACTGTTTTTT
CASSPGTRGIESTNEKLFF
>.|.|TRBV27|TRBJ2-1
TGTGCCAGCGGGAAGCTGCATGGTGAGCAGTTCTTC
CASGKLHGEQFF
>.|.|TRBV7-2|TRBJ2-7
TGTGCCAGCAGCTTAGTCGGGGAGAGGAAAGAGCAGTACTTC
CASSLVGERKEQYF
>.|.|TRBV19|TRBJ2-1
TGTGCCAGTAGTTTGTCAGGGCGGATCTCCTACAATGAGCAGTTCTTC
CASSLSGRISYNEQFF
>.|.|TRBV28|TRBJ1-3
TGTGCCAGCAGTTTTCCCCGGGGGGCCGGAAACACCATATATTTT
CASSFPRGAGNTIYF
>.|.|TRBV6-5|TRBJ1-5
TGTGCCAGCAGTTACAGCAGATATCAGCCCCAGCATTTT
CASSYSRYQPQHF
>once|TRBD1|TRBV3-1/TRBV3-2|TRBJ1-5
TGTGCCAGCGCCTCAGACAGGGCGGGCCAGCCCCAGCATTTT
CASASDRAGQPQHF
>few|.|TRBV5-6|TRBJ2-2
TGTGCCAGCAGCTTGGCCTCTACCCGACTTGGTTCCGGGGAGCTGTTTTTT
CASSLASTRLGSGELFF
>.|.|TRBV28|TRBJ1-1
TGTGCCAGCAGTTTTCCCTCCGCCAGATTGAACACTGAAGCTTTCTTT
CASSFPSARLNTEAFF
>.|.|TRBV5-4|TRBJ1-3
TGTGCCAGCAGCTTGGATGGAAACACCATATATTTT
CASSLDGNTIYF
>.|TRBD1|TRBV19|TRBJ1-2
TGTGCCAGTAGTCCACTCATGGGGGACTTGACAGGGTTCGATGGCTACACCTTC
CASSPLMGDLTGFDGYTF